This note documents a single T cell receptor (beta chain) sequence. The antigen it recognizes is unknown. Base quality data are lacking; no much larger clone is found one base away. The data belong to a study of blood T cell repertoires in COVID-19 (TCRdb year 2020). Describing the broader study: Collaborator samples came from the United States, Italy and Spain and covered acute and convalescent phases of COVID-19. The samples were drawn from the first 160 participants of the ongoing ImmuneRACE study and from some 1,300 subjects provided by 6 global collaborators. Nearly every sample came with metadata listing a de-identified subject ID, COVID-19 status, age in years and sex. Subjects who had been exposed to COVID-19, were actively infected with it, or had recovered from it provided the deeply sampled blood TCRbeta repertoires that made up the dataset. Where available, HLA class I and class II types were taken from metadata supplied by the sample provider and were not determined by assay-based typing. The material from the prospective study consisted of cDNA or gDNA derived from T cells, B-cell-depleted T cells, or PBMCs. The repertoires were made available in a free public database intended to serve as a resource for research on the immune response to SARS-CoV-2. The paper's findings and limits, for the study overall: The amount of clinical and demographic metadata varied by source and participant and was provided uncurated.

Each collaborating institution followed its own protocols to collect whole blood in K2EDTA tubes. For TCRbeta analysis, collaborators shipped samples as frozen whole blood, isolated PBMCs, or DNA extracted from either of those sample types. Relative to germline, V is 3 bases shorter and J is 1 base shorter, with 12 bases between their ends. Its CDR3 holds 15 amino acids, cysteine through phenylalanine. Only CDR3 DNA is held: 45 bases, read in frame from base 1. The germline V gene sets CDR1 to SQVTM and CDR2 to ANQGSEA. TCRbeta CDR3 regions were amplified from genomic DNA by means of the immunoSEQ Assay, a bias-controlled multiplex PCR. The original pipeline was this. Nucleated cell counts per sample were estimated from amplification of reference gene primers within the assay. To quantify the absolute abundance of each unique TCRbeta CDR3 rearrangement, sequence reads were collapsed and filtered. For each sample, productive Simpson clonality was calculated as the square root of Simpson's diversity index across productive rearrangements. This immuneACCESS table, as held by TCRdb, lists in-frame sequences with V and J called but not all clones. Of the missing ones, under half trace to an unresolved V gene in checked studies; the others have no known cause. V and J calls plus clone size are reproduced from that table; the DNA served to infer D and trimming. This sample has 86,000 or so clones in its table, and around four fifths of those were observed once. The leading ten clones occupy 10% to 12% of the sample.

This receptor was obtained from a man between 65 and 85 years old with acute or convalescent COVID-19. The chain links TRBV29-1 with TRBJ2-2, and perhaps TRBD2 as D gene, on 6 matching bases. The sequencing input was peripheral blood. The CDR3 protein: CSVEGREENTGELFF. The nucleotide sequence is TGCAGCGTTGAGGGAAGGGAGGAGAACACCGGGGAGCTGTTTTTT.